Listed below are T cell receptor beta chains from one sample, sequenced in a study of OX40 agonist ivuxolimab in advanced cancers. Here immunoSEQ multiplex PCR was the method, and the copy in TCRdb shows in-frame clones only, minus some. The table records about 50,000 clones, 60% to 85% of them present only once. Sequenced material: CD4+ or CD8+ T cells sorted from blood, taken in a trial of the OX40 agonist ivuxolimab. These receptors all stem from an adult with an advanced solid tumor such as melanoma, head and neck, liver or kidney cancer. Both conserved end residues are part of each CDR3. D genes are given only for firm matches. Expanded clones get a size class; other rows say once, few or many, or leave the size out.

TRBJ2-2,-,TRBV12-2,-,CASRRLAGGPLGRGAVF,TGTGCAAGTCGCCGACTAGCGGGAGGGCCCTTAGGACGGGGAGCTGTTTTT
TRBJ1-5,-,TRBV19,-,CASSPMKSGARQPQHF,TGTGCCAGTAGTCCTATGAAGTCAGGGGCCCGTCAGCCCCAGCATTTT
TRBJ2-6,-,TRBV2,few,CASISGTGGANVLTF,TGTGCCAGCATCTCAGGAACGGGTGGGGCCAACGTCCTGACTTTC
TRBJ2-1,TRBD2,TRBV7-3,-,CASSLNPGGTNEQFF,TGTGCCAGCAGCTTAAACCCCGGGGGGACCAATGAGCAGTTCTTC
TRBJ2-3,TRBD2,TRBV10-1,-,CASSEWTSGSTDTQYF,TGCGCCAGCAGTGAGTGGACTAGCGGGAGCACAGATACGCAGTATTTT
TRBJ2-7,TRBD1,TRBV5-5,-,CASSSRTGVSSYEQYF,TGTGCCAGCAGTTCTCGGACAGGCGTGAGCTCCTACGAGCAGTACTTC
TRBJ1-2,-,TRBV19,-,CASSIAGASGYTF,TGTGCCAGTAGTATCGCAGGGGCGTCGGGCTACACCTTC
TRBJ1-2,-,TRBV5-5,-,CASSLTGNYGYGYTF,TGTGCCAGCAGCTTAACAGGGAACTATGGCTATGGCTACACCTTC
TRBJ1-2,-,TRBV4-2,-,CASSQEQGYYGYTF,TGTGCCAGCAGCCAAGAACAAGGGTATTATGGCTACACCTTC
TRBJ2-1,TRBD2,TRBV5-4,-,CASSLGGLARHNEQFF,TGTGCCAGCAGCTTGGGGGGACTAGCGAGACACAATGAGCAGTTCTTC
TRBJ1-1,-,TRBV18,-,CASSPPVPDTNFNTEAFF,TGTGCCAGCTCACCACCGGTTCCGGACACCAATTTTAACACTGAAGCTTTCTTT
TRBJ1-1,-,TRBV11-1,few,CASTTVLLGNTEAFF,TGTGCCAGCACCACTGTCTTGCTGGGGAACACTGAAGCTTTCTTT
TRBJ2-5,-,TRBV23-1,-,CASSHPGATQYF,TGCGCCAGCAGTCATCCGGGGGCGACCCAGTACTTC
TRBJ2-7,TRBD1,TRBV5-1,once,CASSLGTGNYEQYF,TGCGCCAGCAGCTTGGGGACAGGGAACTACGAGCAGTACTTC
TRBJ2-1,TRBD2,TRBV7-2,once,CASSLVLAGGPGDEQFF,TGTGCCAGCAGCTTAGTACTAGCGGGGGGGCCGGGGGATGAGCAGTTCTTC
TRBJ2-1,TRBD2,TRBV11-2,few,CASSSWTSGRYNEQFF,TGTGCCAGCAGCTCCTGGACTAGCGGGAGATACAATGAGCAGTTCTTC
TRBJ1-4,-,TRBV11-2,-,CASSPEFRGEEKLFF,TGTGCCAGCAGCCCCGAATTCAGGGGTGAGGAAAAACTGTTTTTT
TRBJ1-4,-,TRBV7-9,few,CASHQLSEKLFF,TGTGCCAGCCACCAGTTATCCGAAAAACTGTTTTTT
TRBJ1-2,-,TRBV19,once,CASSMVGLGYTF,TGTGCCAGTAGTATGGTAGGGCTTGGCTACACCTTC
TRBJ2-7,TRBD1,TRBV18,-,CASSLGTGNYEQYF,TGTGCCAGCTCACTGGGGACAGGGAACTACGAGCAGTACTTC
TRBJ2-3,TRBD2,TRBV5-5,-,CASSSASGANTDTQYF,TGTGCCAGCAGCTCCGCTAGCGGGGCCAACACAGATACGCAGTATTTT
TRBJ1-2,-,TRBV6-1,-,CASRVLGYTF,TGTGCCAGCAGAGTCTTGGGCTACACCTTC
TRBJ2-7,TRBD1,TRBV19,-,CASTGGAGTYEQYF,TGTGCCAGTACAGGGGGCGCGGGAACTTACGAGCAGTACTTC
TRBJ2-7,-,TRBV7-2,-,CASSLALHNQGYEQYF,TGTGCCAGCAGCTTAGCGCTTCACAACCAGGGCTACGAGCAGTACTTC
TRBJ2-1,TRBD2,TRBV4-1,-,CASSQEAGLAGGSGGEQFF,TGCGCCAGCAGCCAAGAAGCGGGACTAGCGGGGGGCTCGGGAGGTGAGCAGTTCTTC
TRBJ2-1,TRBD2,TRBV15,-,CATSSWAASGRFGGNEQFF,TGTGCCACCAGCAGCTGGGCGGCTAGCGGGAGGTTCGGGGGCAATGAGCAGTTCTTC
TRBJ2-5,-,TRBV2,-,CASRPGGALETQYF,TGTGCCAGCAGGCCGGGGGGCGCTTTGGAGACCCAGTACTTC
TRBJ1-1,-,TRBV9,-,CASSWGHQNTEAFF,TGTGCCAGCAGCTGGGGACACCAGAACACTGAAGCTTTCTTT
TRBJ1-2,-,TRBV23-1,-,CASSQSWQGNGYTF,TGCGCCAGCAGTCAATCCTGGCAAGGTAATGGCTACACCTTC
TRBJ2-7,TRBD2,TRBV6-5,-,CASSRLAGAYEQYF,TGTGCCAGCAGCCGACTAGCGGGAGCATACGAGCAGTACTTC
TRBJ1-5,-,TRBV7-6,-,CASTRSSGVRQPQHF,TGTGCCAGCACCCGAAGTTCCGGGGTGAGGCAGCCCCAGCATTTT
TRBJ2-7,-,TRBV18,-,CASSPVDRYYEQYF,TGTGCCAGCTCACCAGTGGACAGATATTACGAGCAGTACTTC